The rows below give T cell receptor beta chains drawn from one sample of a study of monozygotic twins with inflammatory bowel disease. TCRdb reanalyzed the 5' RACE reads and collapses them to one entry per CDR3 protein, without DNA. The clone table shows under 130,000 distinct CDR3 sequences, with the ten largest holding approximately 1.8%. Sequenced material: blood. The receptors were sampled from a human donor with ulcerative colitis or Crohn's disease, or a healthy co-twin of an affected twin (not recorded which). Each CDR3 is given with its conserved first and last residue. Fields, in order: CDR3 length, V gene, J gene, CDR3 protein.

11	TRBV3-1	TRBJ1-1	CASSQRTEAFF
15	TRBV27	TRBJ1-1	CASSFRTGGVAEAFF
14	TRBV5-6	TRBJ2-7	CASSSYRDPYEQYF
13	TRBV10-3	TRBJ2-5	CAISTGGRETQYF
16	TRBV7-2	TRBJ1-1	CASSLGETGYVTEAFF
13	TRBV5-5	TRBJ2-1	CASSSTIYNEQFF
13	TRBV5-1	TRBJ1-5	CASSLDVNQPQHF
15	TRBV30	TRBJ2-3	CAWRPGTGSTDTQYF
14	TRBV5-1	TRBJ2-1	CASSRSTPRGEQFF
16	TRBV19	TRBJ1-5	CASSSNTGGSNQPQHF
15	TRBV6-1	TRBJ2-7	CASSAPGQGVYEQYF
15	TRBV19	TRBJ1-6	CASRRQANYNSPLHF
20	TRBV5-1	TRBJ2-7	CASSQPREASAGPSSYEQYF